One sample yielded the 22 T cell receptor beta chains listed below, sequenced in a study of OX40 agonist ivuxolimab in advanced cancers. The assay was immunoSEQ multiplex PCR, and TCRdb's table has in-frame clones only and misses some. The table lists some 45,000 clones, under 90% of them singletons. Sequenced material: CD4+ or CD8+ T cells sorted from blood, taken in a trial of the OX40 agonist ivuxolimab. Every receptor here comes from an adult with an advanced solid tumor such as melanoma, head and neck, liver or kidney cancer.

V and J are TRBV5-8 and TRBJ1-1; D may be TRBD1 (6 bases). Germline V gene sequence: CDR1 SGHTS, CDR2 YDEGEE. V lost 5 bases, J lost 6 bases, and 17 bases lay in between. The CDR3 runs to 14 residues. The CDR3 spells CASRATGLGPEAFF. DNA of the CDR3: TGTGCCAGCAGGGCTACAGGGTTAGGGCCTGAAGCTTTCTTT.

This clone occurred once. This sequence joins TRBV18 and TRBJ1-1; D is ambiguous. Germline V gives CDR1 KGHSH, CDR2 LQKENI. The CDR3 covers 13 residues. V was trimmed by 5 bases and J by 1 base, leaving 8 bases between them. The CDR3 DNA sequence: TGTGCCAGCTCAACCCGGGAGAACACTGAAGCTTTCTTT. It yields the protein CASSTRENTEAFF.

The chain couples TRBV15 to TRBJ1-1; maybe TRBD1 (5 bases). Between the trimmed V and J ends, which lost 2 bases and 1 base, there was a span of 11 bases. CDR3 length: 15 amino acids. Germline-derived CDR1 and CDR2 are LNHNV and YYDKDF (reference sequence). DNA of the CDR3: TGTGCCACCAGCAGAAAACAGGACTGGAACACTGAAGCTTTCTTT. It translates to CATSRKQDWNTEAFF.

The rearrangement links TRBV10-3 to TRBJ2-3, with 11 bases that match TRBD2. The germline V gene encodes CDR1 ENHRY and CDR2 SYGVKD. V lost 6 bases to trimming and J lost 4 bases; unmatched junction nucleotides: 6. This CDR3 has 15 residues. The CDR3 is CAIRPTSGEADTQYF. DNA for the CDR3: TGTGCCATCAGACCGACTAGCGGGGAAGCAGATACGCAGTATTTT.

The chain carries TRBV4-1 and TRBJ1-2; weak D call: TRBD1 (5 bases). Between the trimmed V and J ends, which lost 1 base and 8 bases, there was a span of 23 bases. Germline V CDR1 and CDR2: MGHRA, YSYEKL. This CDR3 spans 17 amino acids. CDR3 in DNA: TGCGCCAGCAGCCAAGGGGCCCCGATTAGGGGCATTGGAGGCTACACCTTC. Encoded protein: CASSQGAPIRGIGGYTF.

This chain links TRBV5-6 with TRBJ2-7; tentatively, D is TRBD1 (6 bases). In germline, CDR1 is SGHDT, CDR2 YYEEEE. V was cut by 2 bases and J by 4 bases, with 19 bases left in between. This CDR3 is built from 16 residues. CDR3 DNA sequence: TGTGCCAGCAGCTTTATAGCCCAGGGGACATTTTACGAGCAGTACTTC. It translates to CASSFIAQGTFYEQYF.

This chain links TRBV5-8 with TRBJ2-3; D gene ambiguous. The ends were cut back, 0 bases at V and 2 bases at J, with 7 bases in the middle. Per the germline V gene, CDR1 is SGHTS and CDR2 is YDEGEE. The CDR3 is 14 amino acids. The CDR3 spells CASSLVQITDTQYF. The CDR3 nucleotides are TGTGCCAGCAGCTTGGTACAGATCACAGATACGCAGTATTTT.

This clone is labeled medium-sized. V gene TRBV19 combines with J gene TRBJ1-5, with no clear D. This CDR3 comprises 15 residues. The V end was cut by 6 bases, the J end by 3 bases, with 15 bases between. Germline V CDR1 and CDR2: LNHDA, SQIVND (reference sequence). CDR3 loop: CASSGRSADNQPQHF. The CDR3 DNA is TGTGCCAGTAGCGGGCGGTCGGCAGACAATCAGCCCCAGCATTTT.

The CDR3 here is CASSQGLAGWDEQFF. The CDR3, as DNA: TGCGCCAGCAGCCAAGGTCTAGCGGGTTGGGATGAGCAGTTCTTC. The chain joins TRBV4-3 to TRBJ2-1, with 8 bases identical to TRBD2. V lost 1 base and J lost 8; bases outside the gene matches: 7. Per germline, CDR1 LGHNA and CDR2 YSLEER. This CDR3 is built from 15 residues.

This chain connects TRBV28 to TRBJ2-7; no clear D gene. CDR3 length equals 14 residues. In germline, CDR1 is MDHEN, CDR2 SYDVKM. Trimming left V 2 bases short and J 0 bases short, with 8 bases between. The DNA for the CDR3 is TGTGCCAGCAGTTTACGACCCTCCTCCTACGAGCAGTACTTC. This codes for CASSLRPSSYEQYF. The full variable domain, with the rest looked up from reference TRBV28 and TRBJ2-7, is DVKVTQSSRYLVKRTGEKVFLECVQDMDHENMFWYRQDPGLGLRLIYFSYDVKMKEKGDIPEGYSVSREKKERFSLILESASTNQTSMYLCASSLRPSSYEQYFGPGTRLTVT.

The chain has TRBV7-2 and TRBJ2-2, with TRBD2 matching 10 bases. V was pared by 3 bases and J by 8 bases, with 9 bases of the junction left unmatched. The length of the CDR3 is 16 residues. Germline V gives CDR1 SGHTA, CDR2 FQGNSA. In DNA, the CDR3 is TGTGCCAGCAGCTTTCCGCCGGGACTAGCGATGGGGGAGCTGTTTTTT. This gives the protein CASSFPPGLAMGELFF.

In its sample, this clone was seen a few times. The CDR3 coding sequence is TGTGCCAGCTCACCACCGGTCCCGAAGATGGGAGAGACCCAGTACTTC. Translating gives CASSPPVPKMGETQYF. The J gene is TRBJ2-5, the V gene TRBV18; D is uncertain. The germline gives CDR1 KGHSH, CDR2 LQKENI. This CDR3 spans 16 amino acids. V was cut by 0 bases and J by 4 bases, with 15 bases left in between.

This chain links TRBV28 with TRBJ1-6, with no clear D. V was pared by 5 bases and J by 9 bases, with 11 bases between. The length of the CDR3 is 13 residues. Germline CDR1 reads MDHEN; CDR2 reads SYDVKM. The CDR3 is CASSPWEGSPLHF. CDR3 DNA: TGTGCCAGCAGTCCCTGGGAAGGTTCACCCCTCCACTTT.

The genes are TRBV6-6 and TRBJ2-2, with D hard to call. V dropped 5 bases and J dropped 0 bases, with 1 base sitting between them. This CDR3 spans 12 amino acids. The V gene's germline CDR1 is MNHNY and CDR2 SVGAGI (reference sequence). CDR3 loop: CASSPNTGELFF. DNA of the CDR3: TGTGCCAGCAGTCCGAACACCGGGGAGCTGTTTTTT.

The chain recombines TRBV5-1 with TRBJ2-1, with 16 nucleotides matching TRBD2. Germline V gives CDR1 SGHRS, CDR2 YFSETQ. There are 18 residues in the CDR3. With V trimmed by 4 bases and J by 8 bases, 12 bases remained unmatched. The CDR3 region has the DNA TGCGCCAGCAGCCCACCGGGACTAGCGGGGGGGGGTTATGATGAGCAGTTCTTC. Protein: CASSPPGLAGGGYDEQFF.

The table lists this clone with a count of one. The rearrangement links TRBV6-5 to TRBJ1-4, with D tentatively TRBD1 (5 bases). V gave up 2 bases and J gave up 8 bases, with 15 bases separating them. Germline CDR1 and CDR2: MNHEY and SVGAGI. CDR3 length: 15 residues. The chain's CDR3 is CASSYRPGGMEKLFF. CDR3 sequence (DNA): TGTGCCAGCAGTTACCGTCCCGGGGGAATGGAAAAACTGTTTTTT.

The V gene is TRBV7-2, the J gene TRBJ1-4; D possibly corresponds to TRBD1 (6 bases). Germline CDR1 and CDR2: SGHTA and FQGNSA. This CDR3 is 17 amino acids long. The V and J ends lost 5 bases and 0 bases respectively, with 16 bases between them. CDR3 nucleotide sequence: TGTGCCAGCAGCCGGGACACTCTCTTTGCAACTAATGAAAAACTGTTTTTT. This sequence encodes CASSRDTLFATNEKLFF.

The chain employs TRBV27 and TRBJ2-7; D gene unclear. CDR1 MNHEY and CDR2 SMNVEV come from the germline V gene (reference sequence). Trimming shortened V by 3 bases and J by 2 bases, and 8 bases separated the two germline ends. The CDR3 is 13 amino acids. This CDR3 reads CASSFGRAYEQYF. The CDR3 DNA follows: TGTGCCAGCAGTTTTGGACGAGCCTACGAGCAGTACTTC.

V gene TRBV27 combines with J gene TRBJ2-3; TRBD2 matches 11 bases. Germline V lookup: CDR1 MNHEY, CDR2 SMNVEV (reference sequence). The trim removed 4 bases at V and 2 bases at J, leaving 5 bases unmatched. The CDR3 consists of 16 residues. The CDR3 region is CASSSLAGGPTDTQYF. The DNA of the CDR3 is TGTGCCAGCAGTTCTTTAGCGGGAGGGCCCACAGATACGCAGTATTTT.

The V gene is TRBV7-9, the J gene TRBJ1-6; 7 bases align to TRBD1. Germline V gene data show CDR1 as SEHNR and CDR2 as FQNEAQ (reference sequence). The CDR3 extends over 14 amino acids. Losses at the gene ends were 4 bases for V and 6 bases for J; bases not matched to a gene: 3. In nucleotides, the CDR3 is TGTGCCAGCAGCTCCGGGACAGCTAATTCACCCCTCCACTTT. Its translation: CASSSGTANSPLHF. Looking up the rest from reference TRBV7-9 and TRBJ1-6 gives the full variable domain: DTGVSQNPRHKITKRGQNVTFRCDPISEHNRLYWYRQTLGQGPEFLTYFQNEAQLEKSRLLSDRFSAERPKGSFSTLEIQRTEQGDSAMYLCASSSGTANSPLHFGNGTRLTVT.

The chain carries TRBV19 and TRBJ1-5; D is unresolved. The CDR3 is 15 residues long. In germline, CDR1 is LNHDA, CDR2 SQIVND (reference sequence). The V gene lost 8 bases and the J gene lost 3 bases, with 17 bases spanning the gap. CDR3 protein: CASAGGGLTNQPQHF. CDR3 nucleotides: TGTGCCAGTGCAGGAGGAGGGCTCACCAATCAGCCCCAGCATTTT.

This chain joins TRBV7-2 and TRBJ2-7, with TRBD2 matching 7 bases. The trim removed 5 bases at V and 1 base at J, leaving 5 bases unmatched. The CDR3 is made up of 14 amino acids. In germline, CDR1 is SGHTA, CDR2 FQGNSA. The CDR3 bases are TGTGCCAGCAGCCAAGCGCGGGGGTCCTACGAGCAGTACTTC. Residues: CASSQARGSYEQYF.